Listed below are T cell receptor beta chains from one sample, sequenced in a study of T cells in Graves' hyperthyroidism and ophthalmopathy. TCRdb reprocessed the multiplex PCR reads with MiXCR, giving one entry per CDR3 protein. Of about 760,000 distinct CDR3 sequences listed, under 45% are singletons. Sequenced material: blood. The receptor source for this set is a woman aged 40-49 years with Graves' hyperthyroidism. Each CDR3 is given with its conserved first and last residue. A D gene is named only where the DNA matches it firmly. Rows give clone size only sometimes, using once, few, many, or a class for an expanded clone.

abundance | d_gene | j_gene | v_gene | CDR3aa | CDR3nt
- | - | TRBJ1-2 | TRBV6-5 | CASRIPFHGRGGYTF | TGTGCCAGCAGGATTCCGTTTCACGGACGAGGCGGCTACACCTTC
once | TRBD1 | TRBJ2-5 | TRBV20-1 | CSARRAGGQETQYF | TGCAGTGCTAGAAGGGCAGGGGGCCAAGAGACCCAGTACTTC
- | TRBD1 | TRBJ2-2 | TRBV6-1 | CASSAGQGAVSAGELFF | TGTGCCAGCAGTGCGGGACAGGGGGCAGTGAGTGCCGGGGAGCTGTTTTTT
many | - | TRBJ1-1 | TRBV13 | CASSPALTEAFF | TGTGCCAGCAGCCCCGCCCTCACTGAAGCTTTCTTT
few | TRBD1 | TRBJ2-7 | TRBV6-5 | CASATGGRTYEQYF | TGTGCCAGCGCAACAGGGGGTAGGACCTACGAGCAGTACTTC
- | TRBD1 | TRBJ2-2 | TRBV5-1 | CASGQGSIDTGELFF | TGCGCCAGCGGACAGGGCTCAATCGACACCGGGGAGCTGTTTTTT
many | TRBD2 | TRBJ2-7 | TRBV7-3 | CARPGLARHRAYEQYF | TGTGCCAGACCGGGACTAGCGCGTCATAGGGCCTACGAGCAGTACTTC
- | - | TRBJ2-3 | TRBV10-3 | CAISEGGLVKDTQYF | TGTGCCATCAGTGAGGGGGGGCTGGTCAAAGATACGCAGTATTTT
- | - | TRBJ1-6 | TRBV6-6 | CASSLWGSSYNSPLHF | TGTGCCAGCAGTCTGTGGGGGAGCTCCTATAATTCACCCCTCCACTTT
few | TRBD2 | TRBJ2-2 | TRBV10-1 | CASSRTSGGMNTGELFF | TGCGCCAGCAGCCGGACTAGCGGGGGGATGAACACCGGGGAGCTGTTTTTT
- | - | TRBJ1-1 | TRBV28 | CASSLWGVGTFF | -
- | - | TRBJ1-2 | TRBV11-2 | CASSPVSGSAHTF | TGTGCCAGCAGCCCCGTTTCAGGGTCGGCCCACACCTTC
- | TRBD1 | TRBJ1-4 | TRBV5-1 | CASSLRTGGESNEKLFF | TGCGCCAGCAGCTTGCGGACAGGGGGCGAGTCTAATGAAAAACTGTTTTTT
- | - | TRBJ2-5 | TRBV6-2/TRBV6-3 | CASSGGDPETQYF | TGTGCCAGCTCCGGCGGTGACCCGGAGACCCAGTACTTC
once | TRBD1 | TRBJ1-1 | TRBV7-9 | CASKPGQTRNEAFF | TGTGCCAGCAAGCCGGGACAGACAAGGAATGAAGCTTTCTTT
- | TRBD1 | TRBJ1-1 | TRBV10-1 | CASSLSAGGYTEAFF | TGTGCCAGCAGTTTATCCGCAGGGGGGTACACTGAAGCTTTCTTT
- | - | TRBJ1-2 | TRBV6-5 | CASSSGSEGYGYTF | TGTGCCAGCAGTTCGGGTTCCGAGGGCTATGGCTACACCTTC
- | - | TRBJ2-7 | TRBV20-1 | CSATTLVSDYYEQYF | TGCAGTGCTACCACACTGGTAAGCGATTACTACGAGCAGTACTTC
many | - | TRBJ2-5 | TRBV20-1 | CSAVGLTGSETQYF | TGCAGTGCCGTAGGGTTAACAGGGAGCGAGACCCAGTACTTC
- | - | TRBJ2-4 | TRBV10-2 | CASSIQGASLGIQYF | TGCGCCAGCAGTATACAGGGTGCTTCCCTGGGCATTCAGTACTTC
few | - | TRBJ1-5 | TRBV12-3/TRBV12-4 | CASSYLGPQHF | TGTGCCAGCAGTTACTTAGGGCCCCAGCATTTT
many | - | TRBJ2-5 | TRBV20-1 | CSASWTIRHETQYF | TGCAGTGCTAGTTGGACTATTCGTCATGAGACCCAGTACTTC
many | - | TRBJ1-5 | TRBV25-1 | CASRPPTGGPQHF | TGTGCCAGCAGACCCCCGACGGGTGGGCCCCAGCATTTT
many | TRBD2 | TRBJ2-5 | TRBV20-1 | CSARASGAQETQYF | TGCAGTGCTAGAGCTAGCGGAGCACAAGAGACCCAGTACTTC
many | - | TRBJ1-1 | TRBV5-1 | CASSPRDLLPEAFF | TGCGCCAGCAGCCCCCGGGACTTGCTACCCGAAGCTTTCTTT
many | TRBD2 | TRBJ2-5 | TRBV2 | CASIGGGGQETQYF | TGTGCCAGCATCGGGGGGGGAGGGCAAGAGACCCAGTACTTC
many | TRBD1 | TRBJ1-2 | TRBV15 | CATSKPGTVSYYGYTF | TGTGCCACCAGCAAACCCGGGACAGTCAGTTACTATGGCTACACCTTC
many | - | TRBJ2-5 | TRBV7-2 | CASSFAEETQYF | TGTGCCAGCAGCTTTGCAGAAGAGACCCAGTACTTC
- | TRBD1 | TRBJ2-2 | TRBV25-1 | CASSALQGAEDTGELFF | TGTGCCAGCAGTGCACTACAGGGGGCTGAGGACACCGGGGAGCTGTTTTTT
- | - | TRBJ2-2 | TRBV4-3 | CASSQAFADTGELFF | TGCGCCAGCAGCCAGGCCTTCGCTGACACCGGGGAGCTGTTTTTT
- | - | TRBJ1-6 | TRBV4-3 | CASSQGNPGQYNSPLHF | TGCGCCAGCAGCCAAGGGAACCCGGGACAATATAATTCACCCCTCCACTTT
few | - | TRBJ2-5 | TRBV25-1 | CASSERKRPGETQYF | TGTGCCAGCAGTGAGAGAAAAAGACCAGGGGAGACCCAGTACTTC
- | TRBD1 | TRBJ1-4 | TRBV5-1 | CASSLQGFREKLFF | TGCGCCAGCAGCTTACAGGGGTTTCGGGAAAAACTGTTTTTT
many | TRBD1 | TRBJ1-4 | TRBV7-2 | CASGTGQNEKLFF | TGTGCCAGCGGGACAGGGCAGAATGAAAAACTGTTTTTT
- | - | TRBJ2-7 | TRBV7-2 | CASGLDVGGTYEQYF | TGTGCCAGCGGCTTGGACGTTGGCGGAACCTACGAGCAGTACTTC
many | - | TRBJ1-5 | TRBV6-6 | CASSYSAGLRNQPQHF | TGTGCCAGCAGTTACTCGGCAGGGCTTCGCAATCAGCCCCAGCATTTT
many | - | TRBJ2-5 | TRBV5-1 | CASSSAGTTGQYF | TGCGCCAGCAGCTCGGCCGGGACGACGGGCCAGTACTTC
- | TRBD1 | TRBJ2-2 | TRBV12-3/TRBV12-4 | CATRTGANTGELFF | TGTGCCACCCGGACAGGGGCTAACACCGGGGAGCTGTTTTTT
many | - | TRBJ1-4 | TRBV7-2 | CASRSGSNSNEKLFF | TGTGCCAGCAGATCAGGGTCCAACAGTAATGAAAAACTGTTTTTT
- | TRBD2 | TRBJ2-5 | TRBV19 | CASRTSGGSVWETQYF | TGTGCCAGCCGAACTAGCGGGGGGTCGGTTTGGGAGACCCAGTACTTC
- | - | TRBJ1-1 | TRBV7-9 | CASSLISGGTEAFF | TGTGCCAGCAGCTTAATCTCGGGGGGCACTGAAGCTTTCTTT
many | - | TRBJ2-7 | TRBV25-1 | CASSGIGSSYEQYF | TGTGCCAGCAGTGGAATAGGGTCCTCCTACGAGCAGTACTTC
- | - | TRBJ2-5 | TRBV24-1 | CATSESGRETQYF | TGTGCCACCAGTGAATCGGGGCGGGAGACCCAGTACTTC
many | - | TRBJ1-1 | TRBV20-1 | CSAHRGGNTEAFF | TGCAGTGCACATCGGGGGGGCAACACTGAAGCTTTCTTT
few | - | TRBJ1-1 | TRBV20-1 | CSARVPGGGTTEAFF | TGCAGTGCTAGAGTCCCGGGGGGGGGTACGACTGAAGCTTTCTTT